One and the same sample provided the 27 T cell receptor beta chains below, sequenced in a study of shared clonotypes between healthy human individuals. Terminally differentiated effector memory CD45RA+ cells were excluded by CCR7 positive selection of CD45RO-negative cells. The method was immunoSEQ multiplex PCR; TCRdb's version includes in-frame clones alone and lacks a portion of them. The sample carries around 640,000 clones, around 96% recorded once. Source material: naive CD8+ T cells sorted from blood. The receptor source for this set is a woman in her thirties in good health.

The chain recombines TRBV7-2 with TRBJ2-1, with TRBD1 matching 8 bases. CDR1 and CDR2 from the germline V gene are SGHTA and FQGNSA. Trimming at V came to 4 bases and at J to 9 bases, leaving 17 bases not matched to a gene. There are 17 residues in the CDR3. The CDR3 sequence: CASSSRGQEGFIGEQFF. Here the CDR3 DNA reads TGTGCCAGCAGCTCAAGGGGACAGGAAGGGTTCATTGGTGAGCAGTTCTTC.

The gene calls are TRBV9 and TRBJ1-2, with TRBD1 identical over 8 bases. Losses at the gene ends were 4 bases for V and 5 bases for J; bases not matched to a gene: 7. The CDR3 is 14 residues long. In germline, CDR1 is SGDLS, CDR2 YYNGEE. CDR3 coding DNA: TGTGCCAGCAGCCAGACAGGGGCGGGGTATGGCTACACCTTC. Translated: CASSQTGAGYGYTF. The whole variable domain, remainder taken from reference TRBV9 and TRBJ1-2, is DSGVTQTPKHLITATGQRVTLRCSPRSGDLSVYWYQQSLDQGLQFLIQYYNGEERAKGNILERFSAQQFPDLHSELNLSSLELGDSALYFCASSQTGAGYGYTFGSGTRLTVV.

V gene TRBV13 combines with J gene TRBJ2-7, with D unclear. V shed 2 bases and J shed 0 bases, with 11 bases lying between them. The CDR3 extends over 15 amino acids. Germline loops: CDR1 PRHDT, CDR2 FYEKMQ (reference sequence). In DNA form, the CDR3 reads TGTGCCAGCAGCTTACAGAGAGGTAGCTCCTACGAGCAGTACTTC. It yields the protein CASSLQRGSSYEQYF.

This clone was counted a single time. V is TRBV27 and J is TRBJ2-1; 9 positions agree with TRBD2. Germline-derived CDR1 and CDR2 are MNHEY and SMNVEV (reference sequence). Trimming removed 6 bases from V and 1 base from J; junction bases left unmatched: 7. This CDR3 has 16 amino acids. This CDR3 is CASRLSSGNSYNEQFF. Written as DNA, the CDR3 is TGTGCCAGCAGACTATCTAGCGGGAATTCCTACAATGAGCAGTTCTTC.

The chain recombines TRBV28 with TRBJ1-1; D gene unclear. V lost 5 bases and J lost 4, with 14 bases in between. This CDR3 spans 14 amino acids. Germline CDR1 and CDR2: MDHEN and SYDVKM. The CDR3 spells CASSRPRRVTEAFF. DNA for the CDR3: TGTGCCAGCAGTCGACCGAGGAGGGTCACTGAAGCTTTCTTT. The variable domain in full, with the rest retrieved from reference TRBV28 and TRBJ1-1, is DVKVTQSSRYLVKRTGEKVFLECVQDMDHENMFWYRQDPGLGLRLIYFSYDVKMKEKGDIPEGYSVSREKKERFSLILESASTNQTSMYLCASSRPRRVTEAFFGQGTRLTVV.

The chain combines TRBV5-1 with TRBJ2-1; unclear D gene. Germline CDR1 and CDR2: SGHRS and YFSETQ. Between the trimmed V and J ends, which lost 1 base and 0 bases, there was a span of 14 bases. There are 17 residues in the CDR3. The CDR3 protein is CASSLPQIQTSYNEQFF. The CDR3 bases are TGCGCCAGCAGCTTGCCCCAAATCCAGACCTCCTACAATGAGCAGTTCTTC.

This chain uses TRBV2 with TRBJ2-3; 12 bases fit TRBD2. Losses at the gene ends were 3 bases for V and 4 bases for J; bases not matched to a gene: 8. Looked up from germline, CDR1 is SNHLY and CDR2 is FYNNEI. The CDR3 runs 17 residues. CDR3 amino acids: CASSEGTSGLESDTQYF. The CDR3 DNA reads as TGTGCCAGCAGTGAGGGGACTAGCGGGCTAGAATCAGATACGCAGTATTTT.

The V and J genes are TRBV5-6 and TRBJ2-5, with D perhaps given as TRBD1 or TRBD2 (5 bases each). The CDR3 length is 17 residues. The V gene's germline CDR1 is SGHDT and CDR2 YYEEEE. The germline V and J ends were trimmed by 0 bases and 3 bases, with 18 bases remaining between them. CDR3 coding DNA: TGTGCCAGCAGCTTGGCGTTGGGGGTGTTGAGGGAAGAGACCCAGTACTTC. It yields the protein CASSLALGVLREETQYF.

This clone was seen only once. The V call is TRBV11-2, the J call TRBJ2-1; 9 bases are a match to TRBD2. V gave up 7 bases and J gave up 2 bases; unmatched junction bases: 9. The CDR3 runs to 16 residues. Germline CDR1 SGHAT, CDR2 FQNNGV. As DNA, the CDR3 is TGTGCCAGCACCCCGACCCCTAGCGGGGCCTACAATGAGCAGTTCTTC. Its translation is CASTPTPSGAYNEQFF.

Turning to this clone: Other DNA sequences from this sample encode an identical CDR3 as well. This rearrangement joins TRBV13 to TRBJ2-1; TRBD2 might be the D (6 bases). V lost 5 bases and J lost 0, with 11 bases in between. Germline CDR1 reads PRHDT; CDR2 reads FYEKMQ (reference sequence). This CDR3 region has 15 residues. For the CDR3, the DNA is TGTGCCAGCAGCCTTAGCGGTAGCTCCTACAATGAGCAGTTCTTC. This translates into CASSLSGSSYNEQFF.

The chain has TRBV28 and TRBJ2-6; no definite D call. Trimming took 6 bases from V and 0 from J, leaving 0 bases between them. In germline, CDR1 is MDHEN, CDR2 SYDVKM. CDR3 length: 12 amino acids. The CDR3 region is CASSSGANVLTF. CDR3 DNA: TGTGCCAGCAGCTCTGGGGCCAACGTCCTGACTTTC.

The V call is TRBV5-8, the J call TRBJ2-1, with D unclear. Germline V CDR1 and CDR2: SGHTS, YDEGEE. V lost 0 bases and J lost 5, with 12 bases in between. This CDR3 region has 15 residues. CDR3 DNA: TGTGCCAGCAGCTTGGTACCAGACCTGGACAATGAGCAGTTCTTC. Amino acid sequence: CASSLVPDLDNEQFF.

The J gene is TRBJ1-5, the V gene TRBV7-8, with 9 bases that match TRBD1. This CDR3 has 16 amino acids. Per germline, CDR1 SGHVS and CDR2 FQNEAQ. Germline trimming cut 1 base from V and 7 bases from J; bases unmatched to any gene: 8. CDR3 amino acids: CASSLVQGDRVQPQHF. The CDR3 region has the DNA TGTGCCAGCAGCTTAGTACAAGGGGACAGGGTACAGCCCCAGCATTTT. Complete variable domain (other parts from reference TRBV7-8 and TRBJ1-5): GAGVSQSPRYKVAKRGQDVALRCDPISGHVSLFWYQQALGQGPEFLTYFQNEAQLDKSGLPSDRFFAERPEGSVSTLKIQRTQQEDSAVYLCASSLVQGDRVQPQHFGDGTRLSIL.

The chain links TRBV7-8 to TRBJ1-2; 10 nucleotides align to TRBD1. Germline V gives CDR1 SGHVS, CDR2 FQNEAQ. V shed 5 bases, J shed 7 bases, and the junction held 7 bases outside the gene matches. There are 14 residues in the CDR3. The CDR3 nucleotides read TGTGCCAGCAGCGCCTGGGACAGGGGACGTGGCTACACCTTC. The encoded protein is CASSAWDRGRGYTF.

The gene calls are TRBV27 and TRBJ1-6; D call uncertain. V was clipped by 0 bases and J by 0 bases, with 3 bases between them. Germline values: CDR1 MNHEY, CDR2 SMNVEV (reference sequence). The CDR3 has 15 amino acids. CDR3 sequence: CASSLSGSYNSPLHF. The CDR3 nucleotides are TGTGCCAGCAGTTTATCGGGCTCCTATAATTCACCCCTCCACTTT.

The V gene is TRBV28, the J gene TRBJ2-7; 11 nucleotides line up with TRBD1. Germline loops: CDR1 MDHEN, CDR2 SYDVKM. There are 16 residues in the CDR3. V lost 6 bases and J lost 4; bases outside the gene matches: 11. CDR3 in amino acids: CASRAQTGQGVYEQYF. DNA for the CDR3: TGTGCCAGCAGGGCACAGACGGGACAGGGGGTTTACGAGCAGTACTTC. Full variable domain (missing parts from reference TRBV28 and TRBJ2-7): DVKVTQSSRYLVKRTGEKVFLECVQDMDHENMFWYRQDPGLGLRLIYFSYDVKMKEKGDIPEGYSVSREKKERFSLILESASTNQTSMYLCASRAQTGQGVYEQYFGPGTRLTVT.

This chain uses TRBV19 with TRBJ2-2; D may be TRBD2 (6 bases). V was clipped by 5 bases and J by 8 bases, with 15 bases between them. Germline CDR1 is LNHDA and CDR2 is SQIVND (reference sequence). The CDR3 loop spans 14 amino acids. CDR3 in DNA: TGTGCCAGTAGTTGGGAGGCGTCCCGAGGGGAGCTGTTTTTT. Translating gives CASSWEASRGELFF.

The chain links TRBV19 to TRBJ2-1, with 9 bases lining up with TRBD2. Germline values: CDR1 LNHDA, CDR2 SQIVND (reference sequence). J was trimmed by 0 bases and V by 5 bases; bases with no gene match: 11. The CDR3 loop spans 18 amino acids. The CDR3 is CASSPGRLAASSYNEQFF. CDR3 bases: TGTGCCAGTAGTCCAGGACGACTAGCGGCTAGCTCCTACAATGAGCAGTTCTTC.

The chain uses TRBV2 and TRBJ2-5, with 9 bases lining up with TRBD1. The DNA end is a closer match to TRBJ2-7, so the J assignment may be wrong. Germline V gene data show CDR1 as SNHLY and CDR2 as FYNNEI. CDR3 length: 14 residues. DNA for the CDR3: TGTGCCAGCAGCGCCGGGACAGGGCTGTACGAGCAGTACTTC. Translated, it gives CASSAGTGLYEQYF.

The chain joins TRBV5-1 to TRBJ1-1, with no clear D. V shed 2 bases and J shed 1 base, with 12 bases lying between them. The CDR3 consists of 15 residues. CDR1 is SGHRS and CDR2 is YFSETQ in the germline V gene. DNA of the CDR3: TGCGCCAGCAGCTTCTTGGAGGGTCGGAACACTGAAGCTTTCTTT. Translation gives CASSFLEGRNTEAFF.

The J gene is TRBJ2-1, the V gene TRBV5-1, with TRBD2 as a possible D gene (5 bases). The CDR3 consists of 14 residues. Trimming took 0 bases from V and 8 from J, leaving 12 bases between them. Germline values: CDR1 SGHRS, CDR2 YFSETQ. CDR3 coding DNA: TGCGCCAGCAGCTTGGGGAGGCTGGTGGATGAGCAGTTCTTC. Protein: CASSLGRLVDEQFF.

A single count supports this clone. J is TRBJ1-5 and V is TRBV6-1; TRBD1 agrees at 8 bases. This CDR3 spans 16 amino acids. The J segment lost 5 bases and the V segment lost 3 bases, leaving 9 bases of the junction unmatched. CDR1 MNHNS and CDR2 SASEGT come from the germline V gene. Here the CDR3 DNA reads TGTGCCAGCAGTGACACAGACAGGGGCTTTGATCAGCCCCAGCATTTT. Translation: CASSDTDRGFDQPQHF.

This chain joins TRBV2 and TRBJ1-2; tentative D call: TRBD1 (5 bases). The CDR3 consists of 17 residues. Germline V lookup: CDR1 SNHLY, CDR2 FYNNEI. V shed 0 bases and J shed 4 bases, with 18 bases lying between them. DNA of the CDR3: TGTGCCAGCAGTGAAGCGGGCCAGGGAATATTCGGCTATGGCTACACCTTC. As protein: CASSEAGQGIFGYGYTF.

This chain connects TRBV4-1 to TRBJ1-1, with unresolved D. Between the trimmed V and J ends, which lost 4 bases and 2 bases, there was a span of 11 bases. Germline V lookup: CDR1 MGHRA, CDR2 YSYEKL. CDR3 length: 14 amino acids. In DNA form, the CDR3 reads TGCGCCAGCAGCCCCGGACTGTCCAACACTGAAGCTTTCTTT. Protein product: CASSPGLSNTEAFF.

The J gene is TRBJ2-7, the V gene TRBV27; 10 nucleotides align to TRBD1. The CDR3 length is 13 residues. The germline V gene has CDR1 MNHEY and CDR2 SMNVEV (reference sequence). V was pared by 4 bases and J by 7 bases, with 4 bases of the junction left unmatched. The CDR3 loop is CASSWTGGNEQYF. CDR3 in DNA: TGTGCCAGCAGTTGGACAGGGGGAAATGAGCAGTACTTC.

V and J are TRBV29-1 and TRBJ2-7, with D possibly being TRBD1 or TRBD2 (5 bases each). The CDR3 contains 13 residues. Trimming cost V 5 bases and J 2 bases, with 13 bases left between them. The V gene's germline CDR1 is SQVTM and CDR2 ANQGSEA. This CDR3 reads CSVLGTGPYEQYF. The CDR3 DNA sequence: TGCAGCGTTCTGGGAACGGGGCCCTACGAGCAGTACTTC.

The V and J genes are TRBV29-1 and TRBJ2-1; 9 positions match TRBD1. V was clipped by 6 bases and J by 3 bases; unmatched bases: 12. Germline CDR1 is SQVTM and CDR2 is ANQGSEA. The CDR3 sequence is 16 residues long. The CDR3 spells CSVGDREGSVYNEQFF. DNA for the CDR3: TGCAGCGTCGGGGACAGGGAAGGTTCGGTCTACAATGAGCAGTTCTTC.